This T cell receptor (beta chain) was found in a study of monozygotic twins with inflammatory bowel disease. TCRdb re-called the 5' RACE reads and gives one entry per CDR3 protein, without DNA. With around 100,000 distinct CDR3 sequences in the sample, the ten largest clones hold approximately 2%. Sequenced sample: blood. The source of this sequence is a human donor with ulcerative colitis or Crohn's disease, or a healthy co-twin of an affected twin (not recorded which).

CDR3 amino acids: CASNSLAANEQFF. The chain employs TRBV12-3 or TRBV12-4 and TRBJ2-1; TCRdb's assignment of TRBD2 cannot be checked, as there is no DNA. This CDR3 has 13 amino acids.